The 25 T cell receptor beta chains below come from one sample, sequenced in a study of cytomegalovirus exposure and HLA in healthy donors. The PCR was carried out with 60 Vbeta primers and 13 Jbeta primers. Sequencing was performed with immunoSEQ multiplex PCR; in TCRdb, only in-frame clones are kept and a portion is missing. Here the sample table reports around 100,000 clones. The sequencing input was PBMCs. The receptor set was obtained from a man aged 45-60 years in good health and CMV-seronegative.

The chain combines TRBV4-3 with TRBJ1-5, with 7 bases fitting TRBD1. CDR3 length: 14 amino acids. V trimming: 3 bases; J trimming: 7 bases; junction bases outside the gene matches: 6. CDR1 LGHNA and CDR2 YSLEER come from the germline V gene. In DNA form, the CDR3 reads TGCGCCAGCAGCCACCGGACAGGCCAGCAGCCCCAGCATTTT. Residues: CASSHRTGQQPQHF.

The CDR3 DNA follows: TGCGCCAGCAGCTTGGACAGTAACACTGAAGCTTTCTTT. Its translation is CASSLDSNTEAFF. The rearrangement uses TRBV5-1 and TRBJ1-1; D remains ambiguous. Germline V gene data show CDR1 as SGHRS and CDR2 as YFSETQ. The V and J ends lost 0 bases and 2 bases respectively, with 5 bases between them. The CDR3 covers 13 residues. Variable domain in full (rest from reference TRBV5-1 and TRBJ1-1): KAGVTQTPRYLIKTRGQQVTLSCSPISGHRSVSWYQQTPGQGLQFLFEYFSETQRNKGNFPGRFSGRQFSNSRSEMNVSTLELGDSALYLCASSLDSNTEAFFGQGTRLTVV.

The chain carries TRBV18 and TRBJ1-5, with D hard to call. Trimming cost V 6 bases and J 9 bases, with 15 bases left between them. The germline gives CDR1 KGHSH, CDR2 LQKENI. CDR3 length equals 13 residues. The CDR3, as DNA: TGTGCCAGCTCCCCTACTGAGGTAGGGCCCCAGCATTTT. Translation: CASSPTEVGPQHF.

The chain joins TRBV7-9 to TRBJ1-1; no definite D call. The CDR3 is made up of 15 amino acids. Trimming shortened V by 5 bases and J by 5 bases, and 18 bases separated the two germline ends. The germline V gene has CDR1 SEHNR and CDR2 FQNEAQ (reference sequence). The CDR3 region is CASSPWGGPGTEAFF. In nucleotides, the CDR3 is TGTGCCAGCAGCCCCTGGGGAGGCCCGGGAACTGAAGCTTTCTTT. The full variable domain, in which reference TRBV7-9 and TRBJ1-1 provide the parts outside the CDR3, is DTGVSQNPRHKITKRGQNVTFRCDPISEHNRLYWYRQTLGQGPEFLTYFQNEAQLEKSRLLSDRFSAERPKGSFSTLEIQRTEQGDSAMYLCASSPWGGPGTEAFFGQGTRLTVV.

The chain has TRBV11-2 and TRBJ1-2, with D unclear. The germline CDR1 and CDR2 sequences are SGHAT and FQNNGV. Trimming cost V 5 bases and J 1 base, with 11 bases left between them. The CDR3 sequence is 14 residues long. CDR3 in amino acids: CASSPGLYNYGYTF. The CDR3 coding sequence is TGTGCCAGCAGCCCAGGACTTTATAACTATGGCTACACCTTC.

The chain recombines TRBV14 with TRBJ2-7; a possible D gene is TRBD2 (6 bases). V was clipped by 0 bases and J by 4 bases, with 16 bases between them. Germline-derived CDR1 and CDR2 are SGHDN and FVKESK. The CDR3 extends over 16 amino acids. CDR3 nucleotide sequence: TGTGCCAGCAGCCAAGAAGGGCGCGGGGTCGCGTACGAGCAGTACTTC. This translates into CASSQEGRGVAYEQYF.

The chain couples TRBV18 to TRBJ2-4; possible D gene TRBD1, 6 bases. The V end lost 5 bases, the J end lost 13 bases, and 15 bases lay between the germline ends. CDR3 size: 12 residues. The germline V gene encodes CDR1 KGHSH and CDR2 LQKENI. In DNA, the CDR3 is TGTGCCAGCTCATCGAACCACAGGGAACAGTACTTC. It encodes CASSSNHREQYF.

The V gene is TRBV6-6, the J gene TRBJ1-5, with D unclear. The germline V and J ends were trimmed by 4 bases and 0 bases, with 13 bases remaining between them. CDR3 length: 16 amino acids. CDR1 is MNHNY, CDR2 SVGAGI, per germline (reference sequence). CDR3 nucleotides: TGTGCCAGCAGTTTTAACCCAGTGTCTAGCAATCAGCCCCAGCATTTT. Its translation is CASSFNPVSSNQPQHF.

The V call is TRBV27, the J call TRBJ1-2; D is ambiguous. V lost 3 bases and J lost 4, with 9 bases in between. This CDR3 is built from 13 residues. Germline CDR1 and CDR2: MNHEY and SMNVEV (reference sequence). CDR3 protein: CASSFAGGYGYTF. Written as DNA, the CDR3 is TGTGCCAGCAGTTTCGCCGGAGGCTATGGCTACACCTTC.

The J gene is TRBJ2-2, the V gene TRBV19, with unresolved D. Germline CDR1 LNHDA, CDR2 SQIVND (reference sequence). CDR3 length: 13 residues. Trimming pared 5 bases from V and 4 bases from J, leaving 8 bases between. The CDR3 spells CASSRAFTGELFF. The CDR3 DNA reads as TGTGCCAGTAGTCGAGCCTTCACCGGGGAGCTGTTTTTT.

The chain carries TRBV9 and TRBJ2-2; tentatively, D is TRBD2 (7 bases). Germline V CDR1 and CDR2: SGDLS, YYNGEE. V lost 4 bases, J lost 5 bases, and 15 bases lay in between. CDR3 length: 15 residues. CDR3 nucleotide sequence: TGTGCCAGCAGCCCCTTCGGGGGGCCGACCGGGGAGCTGTTTTTT. Encoded protein: CASSPFGGPTGELFF.

V and J are TRBV7-2 and TRBJ1-1; D not resolved. Germline V CDR1 and CDR2: SGHTA, FQGNSA. Between the trimmed V and J ends, which lost 5 bases and 5 bases, there was a span of 15 bases. The CDR3 spans 14 residues. CDR3 residues: CASSENREGTEAFF. The CDR3 DNA reads TGTGCCAGCAGCGAAAACCGGGAGGGTACTGAAGCTTTCTTT.

The V call is TRBV5-6, the J call TRBJ2-1; the D gene is possibly TRBD2 (5 bases). Trimming took 4 bases from V and 0 from J, leaving 23 bases between them. The CDR3 runs to 19 residues. CDR1 SGHDT and CDR2 YYEEEE come from the germline V gene. Here the CDR3 DNA reads TGTGCCAGCAGCCCATGGGGTGTTCTGGTCACTAGCTCCTACAATGAGCAGTTCTTC. It specifies CASSPWGVLVTSSYNEQFF.

This rearrangement joins TRBV5-1 to TRBJ1-1, with D maybe TRBD1 (6 bases). This CDR3 spans 14 amino acids. The germline V gene encodes CDR1 SGHRS and CDR2 YFSETQ. Trimming stripped 4 bases from V and 0 bases from J, with 10 bases between. CDR3 sequence (DNA): TGCGCCAGCAGCGTTGGACAGTTGAACACTGAAGCTTTCTTT. Amino acid sequence: CASSVGQLNTEAFF.

V gene TRBV30 combines with J gene TRBJ1-1; the D is unclear. CDR1 and CDR2 from the germline V gene are GTSNPN and SVGIG (reference sequence). Trimming took 3 bases from V and 0 from J, leaving 11 bases between them. The CDR3 has 14 amino acids. The CDR3 bases are TGTGCCTGGAGGACACAAACCTTGAACACTGAAGCTTTCTTT. Its protein product is CAWRTQTLNTEAFF.

The rearrangement joins TRBV19 to TRBJ1-5, with D perhaps matching TRBD1 (5 bases). The ends were cut back, 3 bases at V and 1 base at J, with 10 bases in the middle. This CDR3 comprises 15 residues. Germline-derived CDR1 and CDR2 are LNHDA and SQIVND (reference sequence). The CDR3 protein is CASSMMAGSNQPQHF. Written as DNA, the CDR3 is TGTGCCAGTAGTATGATGGCAGGGAGCAATCAGCCCCAGCATTTT.

The chain combines TRBV20-1 with TRBJ1-1; D ambiguous. Per germline, CDR1 DFQATT and CDR2 SNEGSKA (reference sequence). The CDR3 sequence is 11 residues long. The CDR3 loop reads CRAAGDGSAFF. CDR3 DNA sequence: TGCAGGGCCGCGGGCGACGGATCCGCTTTCTTT.

The chain's CDR3 is CASRPGSPETQYF. DNA for the CDR3: TGTGCCAGCAGGCCAGGGTCCCCTGAGACCCAGTACTTC. The rearrangement joins TRBV6-5 to TRBJ2-5, with D possibly TRBD1 on 5 matching bases. Germline CDR1 and CDR2: MNHEY and SVGAGI. V lost 6 bases, J lost 5 bases, and 13 bases lay in between. There are 13 residues in the CDR3.

The V gene is TRBV7-9, the J gene TRBJ2-3; weak D call: TRBD2 (5 bases). The V and J ends lost 4 bases and 4 bases respectively, with 27 bases between them. In germline, CDR1 is SEHNR, CDR2 FQNEAQ (reference sequence). CDR3 length: 19 residues. The CDR3 loop reads CASSSAYPNQRSKADTQYF. CDR3 in DNA: TGTGCCAGCAGCTCCGCGTATCCTAACCAGCGGAGTAAGGCAGATACGCAGTATTTT.

The J gene is TRBJ1-6, the V gene TRBV5-4, with 9 bases lining up with TRBD1. CDR3 length equals 14 residues. Per the germline V gene, CDR1 is SGHNT and CDR2 is YYREEE (reference sequence). The trim removed 4 bases at V and 7 bases at J, leaving 3 bases unmatched. The CDR3 loop reads CASSIGQGNSPLHF. CDR3 DNA: TGTGCCAGCAGCATAGGACAGGGGAATTCACCCCTCCACTTT.

J is TRBJ2-3 and V is TRBV7-3; 11 bases map to TRBD2. Germline lookup yields CDR1 SGHTA and CDR2 FQGTGA. V lost 5 bases to trimming and J lost 4 bases; unmatched junction nucleotides: 2. This CDR3 comprises 14 residues. The chain's CDR3 is CASSQGLAADTQYF. The CDR3 coding sequence is TGTGCCAGCAGCCAGGGACTAGCGGCAGATACGCAGTATTTT.

V and J are TRBV6-5 and TRBJ1-5; a weak D match, TRBD1 (5 bases). The CDR3 totals 15 residues. Germline V CDR1 and CDR2: MNHEY, SVGAGI. Trimming took off 4 bases at V and 9 bases at J, with 19 bases between the two ends. The CDR3 DNA reads TGTGCCAGCAGTTGGAGCGGGCAGGGATCTGGGCCCCAGCATTTT. Protein product: CASSWSGQGSGPQHF.

The chain links TRBV4-2 to TRBJ2-1; tentative D call: TRBD2 (6 bases). The germline V gene has CDR1 LGHNA and CDR2 YNFKEQ. Trimming removed 4 bases at V and 5 bases at J, with 18 bases between. This CDR3 region has 16 residues. The CDR3 region has the DNA TGTGCCAGCAGCCCCCCCACCGGGACTTCGAACAATGAGCAGTTCTTC. Translation gives CASSPPTGTSNNEQFF.

The V call is TRBV2, the J call TRBJ2-2, with TRBD2 matching over 10 bases. Trimming at V came to 7 bases and at J to 4 bases, leaving 15 bases not matched to a gene. CDR1 SNHLY and CDR2 FYNNEI come from the germline V gene. This CDR3 is built from 18 residues. CDR3 nucleotides: TGTGCCAGCATCCCAGCGGGGGGGCCTTTGTTAGGCACCGGGGAGCTGTTTTTT. Its protein is CASIPAGGPLLGTGELFF.

The chain has TRBV19 and TRBJ1-1, with TRBD1 matching 7 bases. Germline CDR1 is LNHDA and CDR2 is SQIVND (reference sequence). This CDR3 contains 13 residues. V lost 5 bases and J lost 10; bases outside the gene matches: 10. The CDR3 coding sequence is TGTGCCAGTAGTGAGACAGGGCCCTTACGAGCTTTCTTT. This codes for CASSETGPLRAFF.